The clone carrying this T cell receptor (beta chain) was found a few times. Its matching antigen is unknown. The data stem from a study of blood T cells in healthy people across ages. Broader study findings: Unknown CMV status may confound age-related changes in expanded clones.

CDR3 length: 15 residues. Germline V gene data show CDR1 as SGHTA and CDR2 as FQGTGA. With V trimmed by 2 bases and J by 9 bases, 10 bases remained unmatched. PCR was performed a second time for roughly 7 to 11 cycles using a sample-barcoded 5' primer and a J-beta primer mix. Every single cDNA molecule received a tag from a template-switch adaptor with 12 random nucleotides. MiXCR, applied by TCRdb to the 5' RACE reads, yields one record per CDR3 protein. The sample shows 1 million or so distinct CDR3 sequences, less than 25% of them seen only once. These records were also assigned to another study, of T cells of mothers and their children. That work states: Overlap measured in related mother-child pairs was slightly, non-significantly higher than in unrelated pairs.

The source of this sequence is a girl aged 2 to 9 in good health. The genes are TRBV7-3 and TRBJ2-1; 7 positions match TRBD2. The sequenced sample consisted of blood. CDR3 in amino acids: CASSLGPGTKAEQFF. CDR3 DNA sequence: TGTGCCAGCAGCTTAGGTCCGGGGACTAAGGCTGAGCAGTTCTTC.